This T cell receptor (beta chain) was recorded in a study of blood T cells in healthy people across ages. The study, taken as a whole, reports: Fewer expanded clones and more diversity marked long-lived versus aged donors.

V trimming: 4 bases; J trimming: 5 bases; junction bases outside the gene matches: 10. This CDR3 has 15 residues. Germline V gene sequence: CDR1 SGHRS, CDR2 YFSETQ. Alongside a J-beta primer mix, a sample-barcoded 5' primer served in a second PCR lasting about 7 to 12 cycles. Every molecule of cDNA carried a tag from a template-switch adaptor with 12 random nucleotides. TCRdb used MiXCR to reprocess the 5' RACE reads, holding one entry per CDR3 protein. The table includes about 700,000 distinct CDR3 sequences, around 32% detected once. This clonotype was seen repeatedly, ten times or more. No antigen is known for it.

J is TRBJ1-1 and V is TRBV5-1; 8 bases are a match to TRBD1. The sequenced material came from blood. The sequence came from an elderly woman in good health. The DNA of the CDR3 is TGCGCCAGCAGCCCAAGGACAGGGCAGTCGACTGAAGCTTTCTTT. Amino acids: CASSPRTGQSTEAFF.